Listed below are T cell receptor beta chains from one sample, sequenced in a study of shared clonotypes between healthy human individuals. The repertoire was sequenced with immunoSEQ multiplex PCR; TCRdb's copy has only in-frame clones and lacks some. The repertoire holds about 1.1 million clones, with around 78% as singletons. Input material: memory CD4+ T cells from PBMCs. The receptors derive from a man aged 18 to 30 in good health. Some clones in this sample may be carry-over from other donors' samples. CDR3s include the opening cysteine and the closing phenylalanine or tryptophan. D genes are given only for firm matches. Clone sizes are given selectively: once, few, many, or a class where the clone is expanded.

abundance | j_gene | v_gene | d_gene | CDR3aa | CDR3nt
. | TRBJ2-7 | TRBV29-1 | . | CSCRAGTGGTYEQYF | TGCAGCTGCCGCGCAGGGACCGGCGGGACCTACGAGCAGTACTTC
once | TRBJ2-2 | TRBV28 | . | CASRNSRANTGELFF | TGTGCCAGCAGAAACAGTAGGGCGAACACCGGGGAGCTGTTTTTT
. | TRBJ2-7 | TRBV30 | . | CAWSVGGRREQYF | TGTGCCTGGAGTGTGGGGGGACGACGCGAGCAGTACTTC
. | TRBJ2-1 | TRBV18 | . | CASSPDQSSYNEQFF | TGTGCCAGCTCACCAGACCAAAGCTCCTACAATGAGCAGTTCTTC
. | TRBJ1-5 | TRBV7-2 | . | CASSSPGVLQPQHF | TGTGCCAGCAGCTCCCCCGGGGTTTTGCAGCCCCAGCATTTT
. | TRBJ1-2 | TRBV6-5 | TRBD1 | CASISGQGSGGYTF | TGTGCCAGCATATCAGGACAGGGGTCGGGTGGCTACACCTTC
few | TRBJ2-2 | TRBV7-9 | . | CASSPDRNTGELFF | TGTGCCAGCAGCCCCGACAGAAACACCGGGGAGCTGTTTTTT
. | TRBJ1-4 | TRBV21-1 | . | CASGTGGAREKLFF | TGTGCCAGCGGTACAGGGGGCGCACGGGAAAAACTGTTTTTT
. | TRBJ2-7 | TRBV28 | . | CASRPGTPPGEQYF | TGTGCCAGCAGGCCCGGGACACCCCCGGGCGAGCAGTACTTC
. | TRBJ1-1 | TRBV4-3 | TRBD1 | CASNRDRVLYF | TGCGCCAGCAACCGGGACAGGGTCTTGTACTTT
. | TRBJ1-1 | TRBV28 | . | CASGALGNTEAFF | TGTGCCAGCGGGGCCCTTGGGAACACTGAAGCTTTCTTT
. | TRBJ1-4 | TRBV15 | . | CATSRGRAQEKLFF | TGTGCCACCAGCAGAGGCAGGGCACAAGAAAAACTGTTTTTT
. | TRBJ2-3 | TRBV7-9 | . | CASSSSGTDTQYF | TGTGCCAGCAGCTCGAGCGGCACAGATACGCAGTATTTT
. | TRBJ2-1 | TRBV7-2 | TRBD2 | CASSGGLAGYNEQFF | TGTGCCAGCAGCGGAGGACTAGCGGGATACAATGAGCAGTTCTTC
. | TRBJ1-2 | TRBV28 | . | CASSQHSQGTYGYTF | TGTGCCAGCAGCCAGCACTCGCAGGGGACCTATGGCTACACCTTC
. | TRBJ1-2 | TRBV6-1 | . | CASSELGVGGYTF | TGTGCCAGCAGTGAACTGGGGGTTGGAGGCTACACCTTC